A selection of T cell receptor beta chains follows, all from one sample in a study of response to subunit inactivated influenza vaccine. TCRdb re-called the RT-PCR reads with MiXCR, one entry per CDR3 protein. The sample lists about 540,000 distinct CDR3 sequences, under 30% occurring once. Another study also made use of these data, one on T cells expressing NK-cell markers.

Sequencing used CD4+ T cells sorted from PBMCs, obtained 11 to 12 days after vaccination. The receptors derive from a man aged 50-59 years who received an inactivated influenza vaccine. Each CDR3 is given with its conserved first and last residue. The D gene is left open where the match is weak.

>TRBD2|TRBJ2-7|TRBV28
CASSLWASGRFSPVRRNYEQYF
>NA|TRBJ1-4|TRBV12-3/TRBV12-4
CASQGQLNEKLFF
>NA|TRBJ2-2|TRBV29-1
CSAETRVHTGELFF
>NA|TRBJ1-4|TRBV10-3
CAISRQVETNEKLFF
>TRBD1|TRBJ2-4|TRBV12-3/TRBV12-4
CASSFVGDRGWAKNIQYF
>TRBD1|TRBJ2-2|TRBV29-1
CSVMGQGGGELFF
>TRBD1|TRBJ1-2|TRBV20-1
CSARIGQGGFSYGYTF
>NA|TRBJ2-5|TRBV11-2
CASSGGLQETQYF
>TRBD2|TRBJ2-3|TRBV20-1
CSATLKTSWYTDTQYF
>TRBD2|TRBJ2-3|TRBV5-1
CASSPGTSPSTDTQYF
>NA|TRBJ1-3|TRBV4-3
CASSRQYAVGSGNTIYF
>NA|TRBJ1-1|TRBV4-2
CASSLGGGQGQAFF
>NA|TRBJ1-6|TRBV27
CASSPGGMRNSPLHF
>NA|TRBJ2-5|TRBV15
CATSRDRTGETQYF
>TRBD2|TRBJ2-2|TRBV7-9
CASSSQGGRTGELFF
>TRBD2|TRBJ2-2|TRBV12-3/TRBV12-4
CASRPAGGLVGELFF
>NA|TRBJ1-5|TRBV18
CASSPWGDQPQHF
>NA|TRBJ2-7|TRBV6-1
CASSPLGHRAYEQYF
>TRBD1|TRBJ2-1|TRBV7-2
CASSLAFGQGWNEQFF
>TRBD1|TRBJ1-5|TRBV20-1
CSANRGAGDQPQHF
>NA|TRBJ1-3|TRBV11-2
CASSLVGGNTIYF
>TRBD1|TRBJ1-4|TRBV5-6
CASSPKGQGDEKLFF
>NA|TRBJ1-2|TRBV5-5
CASSLETGPSGYTF
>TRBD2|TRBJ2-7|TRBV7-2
CASSATGLGTEQYF
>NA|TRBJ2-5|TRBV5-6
CASSFISVGETQYF
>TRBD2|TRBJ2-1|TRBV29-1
CSVEYSGRTHEQFF
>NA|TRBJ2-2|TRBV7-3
CASSSTPATGELFF
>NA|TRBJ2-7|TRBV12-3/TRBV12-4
CASSRTLYYEQYF
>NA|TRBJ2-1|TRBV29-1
CSGYNRDQEQFF
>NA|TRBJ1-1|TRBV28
CASSLRTLSIMNTEAFF
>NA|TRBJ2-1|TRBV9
CASSPYPQGFPSNEQFF
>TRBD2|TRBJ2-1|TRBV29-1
CSVIPQRGGRNEQFF
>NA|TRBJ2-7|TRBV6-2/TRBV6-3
CASSTRYVLPSSYEQYF
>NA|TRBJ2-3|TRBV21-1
CASSKVERGPGDTQYF
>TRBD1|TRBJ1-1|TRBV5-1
CASSDTGETEAFF
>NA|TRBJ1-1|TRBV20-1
CSASRGPEAFF